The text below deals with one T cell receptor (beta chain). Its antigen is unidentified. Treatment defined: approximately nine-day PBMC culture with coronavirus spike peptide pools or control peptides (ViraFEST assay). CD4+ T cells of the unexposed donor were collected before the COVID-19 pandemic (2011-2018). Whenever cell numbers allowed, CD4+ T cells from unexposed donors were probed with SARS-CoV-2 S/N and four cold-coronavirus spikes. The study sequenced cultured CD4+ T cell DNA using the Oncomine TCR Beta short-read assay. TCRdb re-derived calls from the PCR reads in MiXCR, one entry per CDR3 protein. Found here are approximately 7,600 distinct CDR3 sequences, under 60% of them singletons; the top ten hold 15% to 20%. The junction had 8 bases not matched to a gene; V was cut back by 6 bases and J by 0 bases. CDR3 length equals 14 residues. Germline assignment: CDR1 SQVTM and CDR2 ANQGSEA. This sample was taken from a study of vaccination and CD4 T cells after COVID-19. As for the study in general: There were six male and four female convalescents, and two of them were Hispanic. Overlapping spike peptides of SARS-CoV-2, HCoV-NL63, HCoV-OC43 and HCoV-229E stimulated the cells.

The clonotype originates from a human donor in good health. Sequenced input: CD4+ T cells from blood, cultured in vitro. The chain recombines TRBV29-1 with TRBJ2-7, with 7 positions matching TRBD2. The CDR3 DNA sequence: TGCAGCGTCTGGGGGGGAAGGAGCTCCTACGAGCAGTACTTC. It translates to CSVWGGRSSYEQYF.